This T cell receptor (beta chain) was captured in a study of shared clonotypes between healthy human individuals. This CDR3 region has 15 residues. Germline assignment: CDR1 SGHDN and CDR2 FVKESK. V lost 2 bases and J lost 6; bases outside the gene matches: 5. As for this clone: The antigen is unknown.

Study-level results: Relative to clonotypes present in all four donors, those not shared had lower generation probabilities.

Sequenced by immunoSEQ multiplex PCR; TCRdb stores in-frame clones only, minus some. The sample contains roughly 2.2 million clones, roughly 92% of which appear only once. The chain uses TRBV14 and TRBJ2-7; 12 bases are a match to TRBD1. The sample comprised naive CD4+ T cells from PBMCs. Specified subset: CD45RA+ positively selected. This clonotype originated in a young man in good health. Some clones in this sample may be carry-over from other donors' samples. CDR3 amino acids: CASSQFGGQGAEQYF. The CDR3 bases are TGTGCCAGCAGCCAATTCGGGGGACAGGGGGCCGAGCAGTACTTC.